These 3 T cell receptor beta chains share one sample of origin, sequenced in a study of cytomegalovirus exposure and HLA in healthy donors. PCR amplification relied on 60 Vbeta primers (plus 13 Jbeta primers). Libraries were prepared by immunoSEQ multiplex PCR; TCRdb keeps only in-frame clonotypes and omits some of them. The sample has roughly 190,000 clones; about 13% are singletons. Sequencing was done on a sample of PBMCs. The receptor source for this set is a man aged 50 or older in good health and CMV-seropositive.

The chain employs TRBV28 and TRBJ2-5; D call uncertain. This CDR3 is built from 13 residues. V gave up 4 bases and J gave up 0 bases, with 6 bases separating them. Germline assignment: CDR1 MDHEN and CDR2 SYDVKM. The CDR3: CASSYLYQETQYF. In DNA, the CDR3 is TGTGCCAGCAGTTATCTCTACCAAGAGACCCAGTACTTC.

This rearrangement joins TRBV19 to TRBJ1-5; D not resolved. The CDR3 covers 16 residues. Trimming took off 5 bases at V and 2 bases at J, with 16 bases between the two ends. The V gene's germline CDR1 is LNHDA and CDR2 SQIVND (reference sequence). The CDR3 is CASSAVGRRGNQPQHF. The CDR3 nucleotides are TGTGCCAGTAGTGCCGTTGGGCGGAGGGGCAATCAGCCCCAGCATTTT.

This clone was seen more than once but under ten times. The chain couples TRBV19 to TRBJ1-5, with a tentative D call TRBD1 (6 bases). V lost 3 bases to trimming and J lost 0 bases, with 9 bases between them. The CDR3 covers 15 residues. Germline V gives CDR1 LNHDA, CDR2 SQIVND (reference sequence). This CDR3 is CASSMGTLSNQPQHF. The CDR3 bases are TGTGCCAGTAGTATGGGGACACTTAGCAATCAGCCCCAGCATTTT.